The rows below give T cell receptor beta chains drawn from one sample of a study of blood T cell repertoires in COVID-19. Produced via immunoSEQ multiplex PCR; TCRdb's table is partial and in-frame only. This repertoire shows a few hundred thousand clones, less than 95% found once; its top ten account for about 0.6%. Sequencing input: PBMCs or T cells enriched from blood (not recorded which). The receptor source for this set is a man aged 18 to 30 who had recovered from COVID-19. The CDR3 runs from the conserved cysteine through the conserved F or W. The D gene is left open where the match is weak. Some rows have no size entry. The others give once, few or many, or a class for an expanded clone.

clone size,D gene,V gene,J gene,CDR3 DNA,CDR3 protein
.,.,TRBV27,TRBJ2-7,TGTGCCAGCAGCCTCGGGGGGCCGACTTACGAGCAGTACTTC,CASSLGGPTYEQYF
.,TRBD1,TRBV28,TRBJ1-2,TGTGCCAGCAACAGGGGGCTCGGCTACACCTTC,CASNRGLGYTF
.,.,TRBV19,TRBJ2-5,TGTGCCAGTAGTATATGGTCGGAAGAGACCCAGTACTTC,CASSIWSEETQYF
.,TRBD1,TRBV28,TRBJ1-6,TGTGCCAGCAGACCCTCAGTTGGGACAGAGGATAATTCACCCCTCCACTTT,CASRPSVGTEDNSPLHF
.,TRBD1,TRBV6-5,TRBJ2-7,TGTGCCAGCAGTTCTAGGACAGGGAGCTCCTACGAGCAGTACTTC,CASSSRTGSSYEQYF
few,.,TRBV27,TRBJ1-1,TGTGCCAGCAGCCAGCGAGGTGGGACTGAAGCTTTCTTT,CASSQRGGTEAFF
.,.,TRBV19,TRBJ1-5,TGTGCCAGTAGTCTCTTGACCACAGGCGGCAATCAGCCCCAGCATTTT,CASSLLTTGGNQPQHF
.,.,TRBV5-4,TRBJ1-1,TGTGCCAGCAGCTTGGCTGGGGGGGCGCGGAACACTGAAGCTTTCTTT,CASSLAGGARNTEAFF
.,.,TRBV28,TRBJ2-1,TGTGCCAGCAGTCCTCAGGTCTACCCCTACAATGAGCAGTTCTTC,CASSPQVYPYNEQFF
.,TRBD1,TRBV3-1/TRBV3-2,TRBJ1-6,TGTGCCAGCAGCCGGGGACAGGGGATAAATTCACCCCTCCACTTT,CASSRGQGINSPLHF
.,TRBD1,TRBV7-8,TRBJ1-3,TGTGCCAGCAGCCTAAAGACAGGGGAAATCTCTGGAAACACCATATATTTT,CASSLKTGEISGNTIYF
.,TRBD1,TRBV13,TRBJ1-2,TGTGCCAGCAGCATCGCCGGGACAGCCTATGGCTACACCTTC,CASSIAGTAYGYTF
.,.,TRBV5-1,TRBJ1-1,TGCGCCAGCAGCCCGCTTGACAGCTCGAACACTGAAGCTTTCTTT,CASSPLDSSNTEAFF
.,TRBD2,TRBV2,TRBJ2-3,TGTGCCAGCAGAGCAACTAGCGGGAGGGCAACAGATACGCAGTATTTT,CASRATSGRATDTQYF
few,TRBD1,TRBV19,TRBJ1-2,TGTGCCAGTAGAGCCGGGACAGGGGGCGTCTATGGCTACACCTTC,CASRAGTGGVYGYTF
.,TRBD1,TRBV7-3,TRBJ2-5,TGTGCCAGCAGCCCTAGGGACAGCCCACAGGGGACCCAGTACTTC,CASSPRDSPQGTQYF
.,.,TRBV2,TRBJ1-3,TGTGCCAGCAGTGAAGGGGGGGGACCCCGGAACACCATATATTTT,CASSEGGGPRNTIYF
once,.,TRBV7-9,TRBJ1-5,TGTGCCAGCAGCTTATTGCCACGGGACAATCAGCCCCAGCATTTT,CASSLLPRDNQPQHF
.,.,TRBV5-1,TRBJ1-1,TGCGCCAGCAGCTCCGACAGCATGAACACTGAAGCTTTCTTT,CASSSDSMNTEAFF
.,.,TRBV18,TRBJ1-1,TGTGCCAGCTCACCGACTCGTAGTACTATTGAAGCTTTCTTT,CASSPTRSTIEAFF
.,TRBD1,TRBV2,TRBJ1-1,TGTGCCAGCAGTGGATCCCGGGACAGCCTTAACACTGAAGCTTTCTTT,CASSGSRDSLNTEAFF
.,.,TRBV19,TRBJ2-7,TGTGCCAGTAGTACCTACGGGGGAAGCTACGAGCAGTACTTC,CASSTYGGSYEQYF
few,.,TRBV7-8,TRBJ1-1,TGTGCCAGCAGCTTAGCGATCCTCGGCAGGGGGAACACTGAAGCTTTCTTT,CASSLAILGRGNTEAFF
.,TRBD1,TRBV14,TRBJ1-2,TGTGCCAGCACGACAGGGGGGCTTAGCGTCTACACCTTC,CASTTGGLSVYTF
.,.,TRBV28,TRBJ2-7,TGTGCCAGCAGTCTTCCCCGACAGTCTTGGACCCCAACCTACGAGCAGTACTTC,CASSLPRQSWTPTYEQYF
.,.,TRBV14,TRBJ1-2,TGTGCCAGCAGCCAAGGGGCAGGGGATGGCTACACCTTC,CASSQGAGDGYTF
.,TRBD1,TRBV20-1,TRBJ2-6,TGCAGTGCTAGTAGTTGGGACAGAGAGCTTTCTGGGGCCAACGTCCTGACTTTC,CSASSWDRELSGANVLTF
once,.,TRBV5-6,TRBJ1-1,TGTGCCAGCAGCTGGACCGAGGGGAACACTGAAGCTTTCTTT,CASSWTEGNTEAFF
.,.,TRBV19,TRBJ1-1,TGTGCCAGTAAGGAGGGGCAAGCGGTATGGGCTTTCTTT,CASKEGQAVWAFF
.,.,TRBV27,TRBJ2-1,TGTGCCAGCAGTTCCCCACTGACAGATTCCTACAATGAGCAGTTCTTC,CASSSPLTDSYNEQFF
.,TRBD1,TRBV2,TRBJ1-4,TGTGCCAGCAGCGGGACAGGGTCTAATGAAAAACTGTTTTTT,CASSGTGSNEKLFF
.,TRBD1,TRBV28,TRBJ2-1,TGTGCCAGCAGCCCCCTGGACAGGGGGCAGATCTATGAGCAGTTCTTC,CASSPLDRGQIYEQFF
.,TRBD2,TRBV28,TRBJ2-7,TGTGCCAGCAGTTTAGCACTAGCGGGGGTGACCTACGAGCAGTACTTC,CASSLALAGVTYEQYF
.,.,TRBV7-9,TRBJ2-1,TGTGCCAGCAGCTTAGAACAGAACTACAATGAGCAGTTCTTC,CASSLEQNYNEQFF
.,TRBD2,TRBV25-1,TRBJ2-3,TGTGCCAGCAGCCTGGCGGGGGGTACAGATACGCAGTATTTT,CASSLAGGTDTQYF
.,TRBD1,TRBV13,TRBJ1-1,TGTGCCAGCAGCTTATTACAGGGGGCTATGAACACTGAAGCTTTCTTT,CASSLLQGAMNTEAFF
.,.,TRBV5-4,TRBJ1-1,TGTGCCAGCAGCCGATCGGGGACTGAAGCTTTCTTT,CASSRSGTEAFF
once,.,TRBV19,TRBJ2-3,TGTGCCAGTAGTATATCGCTAGCGCGCACAGATACGCAGTATTTT,CASSISLARTDTQYF
.,.,TRBV27,TRBJ2-6,TGTGCCAGCAGCCCCCGGGGGGCTCCTCTTGGGGCCAACGTCCTGACTTTC,CASSPRGAPLGANVLTF
.,TRBD1,TRBV27,TRBJ1-5,TGTGCCAGCAGTATCACGGGACAGGGGTTTAGTAATCAGCCCCAGCATTTT,CASSITGQGFSNQPQHF
.,TRBD2,TRBV27,TRBJ2-3,TGTGCCAGCAGTCTACAGACTAGCGGAGGCACAGATACGCAGTATTTT,CASSLQTSGGTDTQYF
.,.,TRBV27,TRBJ2-2,TGTGCCAGCAGGATACTAGCGAACACCGGGGAGCTGTTTTTT,CASRILANTGELFF
once,.,TRBV9,TRBJ1-1,TGTGCCAGCAGCGAGGTCCAGGGGATTGACACTGAAGCTTTCTTT,CASSEVQGIDTEAFF
once,TRBD1,TRBV5-1,TRBJ1-2,TGCGCCAGCAGCTTCTCCGACAGGGGCTATGGCTACACCTTC,CASSFSDRGYGYTF
.,TRBD1,TRBV7-9,TRBJ1-6,TGTGCCAGCAGCTTAGACCGGACAGGAAATTCACCCCTCCACTTT,CASSLDRTGNSPLHF
.,.,TRBV28,TRBJ2-1,TGTGCCAGCACCAAGGGGCTAGCGTTTTACAATGAGCAGTTCTTC,CASTKGLAFYNEQFF
once,.,TRBV30,TRBJ1-2,TGTGCCTGGAGTGTATTACGGTTATCCAACTATGGCTACACCTTC,CAWSVLRLSNYGYTF
.,.,TRBV7-6,TRBJ2-2,TGTGCCAGCAGCTTAGTGGGGCGGACGGCGATCGGGGAGCTGTTTTTT,CASSLVGRTAIGELFF
.,.,TRBV14,TRBJ1-1,TGTGCCAGCAGCCTGGGACAGAACACTGAAGCTTTCTTT,CASSLGQNTEAFF
.,TRBD2,TRBV4-1,TRBJ2-1,TGCGCCAGCAGCCATCGGGTACTAGCGGGGGGGCCTAATGAGCAGTTCTTC,CASSHRVLAGGPNEQFF
.,TRBD1,TRBV18,TRBJ2-2,TGTGCCAGCTCACCCCTCACCGGGACAGCAAACACCGGGGAGCTGTTTTTT,CASSPLTGTANTGELFF
.,.,TRBV15,TRBJ2-5,TGTGCCACCAGCGGCCTAGAAGAGACCCAGTACTTC,CATSGLEETQYF